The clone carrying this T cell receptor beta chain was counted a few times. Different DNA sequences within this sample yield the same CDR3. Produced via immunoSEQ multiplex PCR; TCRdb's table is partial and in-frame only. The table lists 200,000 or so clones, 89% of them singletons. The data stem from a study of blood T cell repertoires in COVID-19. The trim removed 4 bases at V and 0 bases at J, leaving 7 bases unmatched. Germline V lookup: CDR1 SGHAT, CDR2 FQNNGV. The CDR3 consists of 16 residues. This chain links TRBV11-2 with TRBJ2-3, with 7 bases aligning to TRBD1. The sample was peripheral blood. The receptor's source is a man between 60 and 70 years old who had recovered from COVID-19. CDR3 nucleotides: TGTGCCAGCAGCTCAGGGGACAGAATCAGCACAGATACGCAGTATTTT. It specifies CASSSGDRISTDTQYF.